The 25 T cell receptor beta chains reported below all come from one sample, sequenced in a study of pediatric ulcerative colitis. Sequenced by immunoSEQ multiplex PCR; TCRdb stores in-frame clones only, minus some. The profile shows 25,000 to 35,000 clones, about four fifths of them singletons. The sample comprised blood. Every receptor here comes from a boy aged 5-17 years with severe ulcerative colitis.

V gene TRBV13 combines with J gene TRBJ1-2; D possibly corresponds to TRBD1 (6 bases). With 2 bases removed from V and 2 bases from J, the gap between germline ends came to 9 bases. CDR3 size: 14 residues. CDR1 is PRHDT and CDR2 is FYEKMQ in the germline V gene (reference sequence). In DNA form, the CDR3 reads TGTGCCAGCAGCTTAAGGACAGCAAACTATGGCTACACCTTC. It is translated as CASSLRTANYGYTF.

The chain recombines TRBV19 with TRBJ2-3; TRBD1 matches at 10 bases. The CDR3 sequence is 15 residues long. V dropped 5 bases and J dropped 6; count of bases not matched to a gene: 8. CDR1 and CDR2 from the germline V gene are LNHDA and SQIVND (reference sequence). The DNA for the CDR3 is TGTGCCAGTAGTCCCGGGACAGGGGCGGGGGATACGCAGTATTTT. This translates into CASSPGTGAGDTQYF.

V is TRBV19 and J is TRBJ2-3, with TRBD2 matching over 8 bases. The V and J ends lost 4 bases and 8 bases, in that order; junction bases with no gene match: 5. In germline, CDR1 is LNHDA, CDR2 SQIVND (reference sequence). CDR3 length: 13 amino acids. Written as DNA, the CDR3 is TGTGCCAGTAGTAGCGGGGGGCGGGGTACGCAGTATTTT. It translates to CASSSGGRGTQYF.

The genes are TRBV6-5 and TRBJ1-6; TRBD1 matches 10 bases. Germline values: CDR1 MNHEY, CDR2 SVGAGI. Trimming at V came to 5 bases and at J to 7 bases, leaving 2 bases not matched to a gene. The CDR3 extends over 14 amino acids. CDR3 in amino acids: CASSRTGGNSPLHF. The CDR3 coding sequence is TGTGCCAGCAGTAGGACAGGGGGGAATTCACCCCTCCACTTT.

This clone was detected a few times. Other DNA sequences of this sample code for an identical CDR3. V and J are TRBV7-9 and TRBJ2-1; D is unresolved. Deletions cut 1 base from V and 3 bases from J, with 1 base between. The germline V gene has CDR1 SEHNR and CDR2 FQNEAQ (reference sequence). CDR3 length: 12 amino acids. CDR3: CASSLGYNEQFF. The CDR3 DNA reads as TGTGCCAGCAGCTTAGGCTACAATGAGCAGTTCTTC.

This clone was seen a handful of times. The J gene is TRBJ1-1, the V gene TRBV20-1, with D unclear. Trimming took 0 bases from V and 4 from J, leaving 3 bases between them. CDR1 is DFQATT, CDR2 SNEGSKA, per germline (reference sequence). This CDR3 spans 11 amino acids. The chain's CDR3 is CSARDSTEAFF. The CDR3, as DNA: TGCAGTGCTAGAGATAGCACTGAAGCTTTCTTT.

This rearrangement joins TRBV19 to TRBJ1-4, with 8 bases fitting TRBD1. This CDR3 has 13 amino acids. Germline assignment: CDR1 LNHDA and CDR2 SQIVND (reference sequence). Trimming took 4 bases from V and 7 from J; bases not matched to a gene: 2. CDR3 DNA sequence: TGTGCCAGTAGTAAGGACAGGGTTGAAAAACTGTTTTTT. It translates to CASSKDRVEKLFF.

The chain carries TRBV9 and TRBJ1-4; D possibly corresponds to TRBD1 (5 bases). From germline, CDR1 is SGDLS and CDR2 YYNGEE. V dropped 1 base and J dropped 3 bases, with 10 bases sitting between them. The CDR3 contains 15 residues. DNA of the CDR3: TGTGCCAGCAGCGTAAGGGAAGGGGCTAATGAAAAACTGTTTTTT. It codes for CASSVREGANEKLFF.

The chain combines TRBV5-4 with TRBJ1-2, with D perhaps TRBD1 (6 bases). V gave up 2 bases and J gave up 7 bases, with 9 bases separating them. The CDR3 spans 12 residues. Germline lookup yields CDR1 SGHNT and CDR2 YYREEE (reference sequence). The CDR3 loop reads CASSFNRAGYTF. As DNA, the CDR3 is TGTGCCAGCAGCTTTAACAGGGCTGGCTACACCTTC.

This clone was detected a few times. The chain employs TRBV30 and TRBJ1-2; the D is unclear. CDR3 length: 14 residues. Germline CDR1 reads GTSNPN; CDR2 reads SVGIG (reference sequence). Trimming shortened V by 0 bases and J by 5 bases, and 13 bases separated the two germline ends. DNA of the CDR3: TGTGCCTGGAGTGTGCTGACACGGTTGTATGGCTACACCTTC. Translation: CAWSVLTRLYGYTF.

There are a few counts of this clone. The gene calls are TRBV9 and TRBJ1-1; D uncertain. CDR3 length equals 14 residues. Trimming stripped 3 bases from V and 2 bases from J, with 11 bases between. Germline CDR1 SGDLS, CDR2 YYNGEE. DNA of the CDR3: TGTGCCAGCAGCGACCGACATGGAAACACTGAAGCTTTCTTT. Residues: CASSDRHGNTEAFF.

The CDR3 DNA is TGTGCCAGCAGCCCAAGCGGGGGGGCACTAGAGACCCAGTACTTC. It is translated as CASSPSGGALETQYF. The chain carries TRBV7-3 and TRBJ2-5; 10 bases match TRBD2. CDR1 is SGHTA and CDR2 is FQGTGA in the germline V gene. V shed 5 bases and J 4 bases; nucleotides not matched to a gene: 7. The CDR3 spans 15 residues.

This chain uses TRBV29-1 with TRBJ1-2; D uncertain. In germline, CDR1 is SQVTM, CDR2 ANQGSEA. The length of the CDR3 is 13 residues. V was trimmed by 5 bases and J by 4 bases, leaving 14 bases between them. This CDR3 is CSVPEQSFYGYTF. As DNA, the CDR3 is TGCAGCGTTCCAGAACAATCCTTCTATGGCTACACCTTC.

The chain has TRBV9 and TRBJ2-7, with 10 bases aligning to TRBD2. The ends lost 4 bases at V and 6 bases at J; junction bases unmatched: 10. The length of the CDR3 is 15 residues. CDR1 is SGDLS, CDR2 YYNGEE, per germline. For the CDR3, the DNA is TGTGCCAGCAGCACTTTAGCGGGGGGCCCCGTCGAGCAGTACTTC. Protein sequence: CASSTLAGGPVEQYF.

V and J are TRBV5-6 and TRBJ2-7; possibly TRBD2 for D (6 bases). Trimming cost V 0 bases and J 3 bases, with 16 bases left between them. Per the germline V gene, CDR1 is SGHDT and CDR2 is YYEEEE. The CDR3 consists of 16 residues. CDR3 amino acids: CASSLDRGILVYEQYF. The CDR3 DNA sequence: TGTGCCAGCAGCTTGGACCGGGGGATCCTGGTCTACGAGCAGTACTTC.

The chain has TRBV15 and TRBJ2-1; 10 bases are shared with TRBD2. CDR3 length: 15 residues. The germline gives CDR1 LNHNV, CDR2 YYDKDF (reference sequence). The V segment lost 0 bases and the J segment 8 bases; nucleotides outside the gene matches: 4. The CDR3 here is CATSREAGGIDEQFF. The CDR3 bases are TGTGCCACCAGCAGAGAAGCGGGGGGGATTGATGAGCAGTTCTTC.

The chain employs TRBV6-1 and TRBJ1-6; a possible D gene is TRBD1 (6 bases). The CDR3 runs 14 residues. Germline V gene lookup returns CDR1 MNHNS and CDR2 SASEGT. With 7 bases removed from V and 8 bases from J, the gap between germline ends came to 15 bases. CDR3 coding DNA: TGTGCCAGCAACCGAGGGGGGAAAGATTCACCCCTCCACTTT. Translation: CASNRGGKDSPLHF.

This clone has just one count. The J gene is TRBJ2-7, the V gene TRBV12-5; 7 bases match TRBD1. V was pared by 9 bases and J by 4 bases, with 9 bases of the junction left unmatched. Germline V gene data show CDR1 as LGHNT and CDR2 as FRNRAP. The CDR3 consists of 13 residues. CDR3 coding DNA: TGTGCTAGCGGGGACAGCCTCTTATACGAGCAGTACTTC. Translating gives CASGDSLLYEQYF.

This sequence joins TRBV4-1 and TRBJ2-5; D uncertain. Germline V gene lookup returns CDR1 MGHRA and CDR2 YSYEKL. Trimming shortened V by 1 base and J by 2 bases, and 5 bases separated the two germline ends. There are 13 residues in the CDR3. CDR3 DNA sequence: TGCGCCAGCAGCCAAGCTACGCAAGAGACCCAGTACTTC. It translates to CASSQATQETQYF.

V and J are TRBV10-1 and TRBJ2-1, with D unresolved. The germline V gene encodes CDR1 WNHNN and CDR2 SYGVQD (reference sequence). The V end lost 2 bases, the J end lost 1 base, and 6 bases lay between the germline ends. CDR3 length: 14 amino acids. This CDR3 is CASSEVRSYNEQFF. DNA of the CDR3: TGCGCCAGCAGTGAGGTTCGTTCCTACAATGAGCAGTTCTTC.

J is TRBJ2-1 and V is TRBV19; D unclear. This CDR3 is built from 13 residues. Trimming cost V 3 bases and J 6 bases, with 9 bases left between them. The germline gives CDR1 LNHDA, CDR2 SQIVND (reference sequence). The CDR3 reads CASSISGSNEQFF. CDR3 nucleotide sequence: TGTGCCAGTAGTATCTCCGGATCCAATGAGCAGTTCTTC. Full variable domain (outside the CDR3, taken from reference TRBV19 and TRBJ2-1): DGGITQSPKYLFRKEGQNVTLSCEQNLNHDAMYWYRQDPGQGLRLIYYSQIVNDFQKGDIAEGYSVSREKKESFPLTVTSAQKNPTAFYLCASSISGSNEQFFGPGTRLTVL.

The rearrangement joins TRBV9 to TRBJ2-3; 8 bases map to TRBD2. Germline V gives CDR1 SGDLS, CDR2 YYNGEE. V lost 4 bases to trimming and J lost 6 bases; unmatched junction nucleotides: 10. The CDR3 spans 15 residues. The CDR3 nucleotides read TGTGCCAGCAGCCGTCCGGGACTAGGGGAGGATACGCAGTATTTT. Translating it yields CASSRPGLGEDTQYF.

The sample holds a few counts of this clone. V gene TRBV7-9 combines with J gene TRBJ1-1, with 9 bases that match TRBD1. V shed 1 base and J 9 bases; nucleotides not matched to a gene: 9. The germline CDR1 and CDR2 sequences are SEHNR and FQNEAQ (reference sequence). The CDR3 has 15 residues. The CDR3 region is CASSLVTGGRAQAFF. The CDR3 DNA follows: TGTGCCAGCAGCTTAGTTACAGGGGGCAGGGCCCAAGCTTTCTTT.

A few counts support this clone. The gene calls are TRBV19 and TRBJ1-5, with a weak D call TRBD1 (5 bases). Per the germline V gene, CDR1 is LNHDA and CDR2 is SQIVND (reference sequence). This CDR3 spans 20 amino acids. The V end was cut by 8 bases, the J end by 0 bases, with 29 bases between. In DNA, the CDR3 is TGTGCCAGTCGTCTGGTATTCCCCGCCGCAGGGACGGCTAGCAATCAGCCCCAGCATTTT. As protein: CASRLVFPAAGTASNQPQHF.

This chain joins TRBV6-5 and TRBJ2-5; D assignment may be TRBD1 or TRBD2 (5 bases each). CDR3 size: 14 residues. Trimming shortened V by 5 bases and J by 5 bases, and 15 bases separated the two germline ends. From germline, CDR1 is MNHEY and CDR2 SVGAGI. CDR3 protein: CASSEGVRDETQYF. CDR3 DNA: TGTGCCAGCAGTGAAGGGGTTCGGGACGAGACCCAGTACTTC.